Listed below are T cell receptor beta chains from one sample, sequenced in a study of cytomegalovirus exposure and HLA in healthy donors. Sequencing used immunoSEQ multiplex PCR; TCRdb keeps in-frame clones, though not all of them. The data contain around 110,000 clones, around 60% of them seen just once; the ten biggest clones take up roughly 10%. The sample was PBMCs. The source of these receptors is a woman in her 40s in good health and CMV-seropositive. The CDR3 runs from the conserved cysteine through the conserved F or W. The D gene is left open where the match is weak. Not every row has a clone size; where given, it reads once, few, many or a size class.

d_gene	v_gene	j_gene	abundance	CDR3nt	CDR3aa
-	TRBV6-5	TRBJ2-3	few	TGTGCCAGCAGTTACTCGGCTCATTTAAACACAGATACGCAGTATTTT	CASSYSAHLNTDTQYF
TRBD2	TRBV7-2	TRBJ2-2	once	TGTGCCAGCGAAACTAGCGCCCACACCGGGGAGCTGTTTTTT	CASETSAHTGELFF
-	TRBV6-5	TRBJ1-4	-	TGTGCCAGCAGTTACGGCGGGGGACTGGGCGGGGAAAAACTGTTTTTT	CASSYGGGLGGEKLFF
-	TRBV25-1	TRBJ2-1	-	TGTGCCAGCAGTGAACCGACAGGTAGGAGAAGCTCCTACAATGAGCAGTTCTTC	CASSEPTGRRSSYNEQFF
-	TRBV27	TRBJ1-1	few	TGTGCCAGCAGTTTTGACAGGCCCGGAAACACTGAAGCTTTCTTT	CASSFDRPGNTEAFF
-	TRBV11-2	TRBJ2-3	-	TGTGCCAGCAGACAGGGCACAGATACGCAGTATTTT	CASRQGTDTQYF
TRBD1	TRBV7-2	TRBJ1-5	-	TGTGCCAGCAGCTTAGTGGGGACAGGGGATCAGCCCCAGCATTTT	CASSLVGTGDQPQHF
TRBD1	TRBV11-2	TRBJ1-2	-	TGTGCCAGCAGCCTCTTCCTGGGGGGACAGTCTAACTATGGCTACACCTTC	CASSLFLGGQSNYGYTF
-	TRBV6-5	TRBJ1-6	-	TGTGCCAGCAGTTACTTAAATTCACCCCTCCACTTT	CASSYLNSPLHF
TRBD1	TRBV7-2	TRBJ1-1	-	TGTGCCAGCAGCGCCAACAGGGGCATCACTGAAGCTTTCTTT	CASSANRGITEAFF
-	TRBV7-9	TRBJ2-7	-	TGTGCCAGCAGCTTAGGTGCTAGCTACGAGCAGTACTTC	CASSLGASYEQYF
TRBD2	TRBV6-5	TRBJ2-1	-	TGTGCCAGCAGTTCTGGGACTAGCGGGAGCGCTGAGCAGTTCTTC	CASSSGTSGSAEQFF
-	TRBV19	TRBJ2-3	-	TGTGCCAGTAGTATACAGGTTACAGATACGCAGTATTTT	CASSIQVTDTQYF
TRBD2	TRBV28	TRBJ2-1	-	TGTGCCAGCAGTCACCCACGGACTAGCGGAGGTTACTCCTACAATGAGCAGTTCTTC	CASSHPRTSGGYSYNEQFF
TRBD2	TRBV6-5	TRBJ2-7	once	TGTGCCAGCAGTTGGGGGACTAGCGGGGCCTACGAGCAGTACTTC	CASSWGTSGAYEQYF
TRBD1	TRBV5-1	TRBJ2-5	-	TGCGCCAGCGGCCGGGACAGGCAAGAGACCCAGTACTTC	CASGRDRQETQYF
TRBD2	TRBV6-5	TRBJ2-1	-	TGTGCCAGCAGTCAAAGCGGGAGTCCCTACAATGAGCAGTTCTTC	CASSQSGSPYNEQFF
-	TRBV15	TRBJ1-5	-	TGTGCCACCAGCAGAGACGAGGGTAGCACTCAGCCCCAGCATTTT	CATSRDEGSTQPQHF
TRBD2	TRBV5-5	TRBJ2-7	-	TGTGCCAGCAGCTTACTAGCGGGAGGCTACGAGCAGTACTTC	CASSLLAGGYEQYF
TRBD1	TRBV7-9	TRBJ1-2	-	TGTGCCAGCAGCCCAGAGAGGACAGGGGGGTACTATGGCTACACCTTC	CASSPERTGGYYGYTF
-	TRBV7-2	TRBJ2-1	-	TGTGCCAGCAGCTACGGTGGGGGGTCCTACAATGAGCAGTTCTTC	CASSYGGGSYNEQFF
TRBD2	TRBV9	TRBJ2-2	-	TGTGCCAGCAGCGTGGGCGGGGGACTAGCGGGAGTAGCCACCGGGGAGCTGTTTTTT	CASSVGGGLAGVATGELFF
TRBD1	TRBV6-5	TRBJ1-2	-	TGTGCCAGCAGTTCGGGACAGCCTATTAACTATGGCTACACCTTC	CASSSGQPINYGYTF
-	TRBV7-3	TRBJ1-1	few	TGTGCCAGCAGCGCAGGGCAAGGCACTGAAGCTTTCTTT	CASSAGQGTEAFF
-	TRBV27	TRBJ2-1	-	TGTGCCAGCAGTTTAGGGGTCGGGGTTTCTAATGAGCAGTTCTTC	CASSLGVGVSNEQFF
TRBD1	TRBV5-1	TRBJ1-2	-	TGCGCCAGCAGCTTCCCAAAGACAGGGGAGGACTATGGCTACACCTTC	CASSFPKTGEDYGYTF
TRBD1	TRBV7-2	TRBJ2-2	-	TGTGCCAGCAGCGTCTGGCGGCAGGGGGCTTCGCGCACCGGGGAGCTGTTTTTT	CASSVWRQGASRTGELFF
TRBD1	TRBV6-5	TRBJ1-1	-	TGTGCCAGCAGTCCATCCTCGACAGGGAGGACTGAAGCTCTCTTT	CASSPSSTGRTEALF
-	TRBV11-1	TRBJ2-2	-	TGTGCCAGCAGCTTAGATCCGCTGGCAACCAGGAACACCGGGGAGCTGTTTTTT	CASSLDPLATRNTGELFF
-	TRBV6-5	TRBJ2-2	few	TGTGCCAGCAGTCCAGCGAACACCGGGGAGCTGTTTTTT	CASSPANTGELFF
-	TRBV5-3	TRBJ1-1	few	TGTGCCAGAAGCTTGGCCGGGTGGGGGGGGACTGAAGCTTTCTTT	CARSLAGWGGTEAFF
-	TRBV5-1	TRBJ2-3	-	TGCGCCAGCAGCGACCGGACAAGTAGCACAGATACGCAGTATTTT	CASSDRTSSTDTQYF
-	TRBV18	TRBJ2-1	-	TGTGCCAGCTCACCAGACAGGCCTTATATCCTCCATGAGCAGTTCTTC	CASSPDRPYILHEQFF
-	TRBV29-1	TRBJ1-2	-	TGCAGCGTGACAGTAAACTATGGCTACACCTTC	CSVTVNYGYTF
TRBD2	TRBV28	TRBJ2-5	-	TGTGCCAGCAGTTTTGTCAGCGGGACTAGCGGCAAAGAGACCCAGTACTTC	CASSFVSGTSGKETQYF
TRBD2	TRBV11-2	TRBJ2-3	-	TGTGCCAGCAGCCCCATTAGCGGGAGCACAAATACGCAGTATTTT	CASSPISGSTNTQYF
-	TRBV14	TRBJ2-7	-	TGTGCCAGCAGCCAAACCGGCTACGAGCAGTACTTC	CASSQTGYEQYF
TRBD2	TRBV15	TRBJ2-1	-	TGTGCCACCAGCAGAGGCCTAGATCGGGGAGGGACGGCTGAGCAGTTCTTC	CATSRGLDRGGTAEQFF
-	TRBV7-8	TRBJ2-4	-	TGTGCCAGCAGCTTAGCTGGAGGGAGTGAATCCAAAAACATTCAGTACTTC	CASSLAGGSESKNIQYF
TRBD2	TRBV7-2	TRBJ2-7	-	TGTGCCAGCAGCTTAGGCACTAGCGGGAGGGTTTACGAGCAGTACTTC	CASSLGTSGRVYEQYF
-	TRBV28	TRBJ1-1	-	TGTGCCAGCAGCTCCGACGGGGATGGAGGCACTGAAGCTTTCTTT	CASSSDGDGGTEAFF
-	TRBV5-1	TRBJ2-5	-	TGCGCCAGCAGCTTGGCAGGGCAGGGGGAGACCCAGTACTTC	CASSLAGQGETQYF
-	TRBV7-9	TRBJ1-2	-	TGTGCCAGCAGCTTTGTGACTGGAGCGGACAGCTATGGCTACACCTTC	CASSFVTGADSYGYTF
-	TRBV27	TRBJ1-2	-	TGTGCCAGCAGTTATGAGTGGACAGATGGGGCCTATGGCTACACCTTC	CASSYEWTDGAYGYTF
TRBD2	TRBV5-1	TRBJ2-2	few	TGCGCCAGCAGCCCGGGACTAGCGGGACTCACCGGGGAGCTGTTTTTT	CASSPGLAGLTGELFF
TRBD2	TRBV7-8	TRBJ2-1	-	TGTGCCAGCAGCTTAACCCTAGCGGGAGAGTCATACAATGAGCAGTTCTTC	CASSLTLAGESYNEQFF